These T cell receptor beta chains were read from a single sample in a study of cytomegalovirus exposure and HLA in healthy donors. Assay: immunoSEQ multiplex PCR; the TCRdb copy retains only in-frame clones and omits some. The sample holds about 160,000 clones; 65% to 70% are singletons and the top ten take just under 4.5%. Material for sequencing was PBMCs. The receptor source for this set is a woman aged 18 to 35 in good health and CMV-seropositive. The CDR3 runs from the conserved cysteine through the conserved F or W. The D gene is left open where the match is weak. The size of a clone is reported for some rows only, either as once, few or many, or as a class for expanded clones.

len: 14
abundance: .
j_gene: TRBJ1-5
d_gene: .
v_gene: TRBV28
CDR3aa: CASRRGSGNQPQHF
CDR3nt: TGTGCCAGCAGGAGGGGGAGCGGCAATCAGCCCCAGCATTTT

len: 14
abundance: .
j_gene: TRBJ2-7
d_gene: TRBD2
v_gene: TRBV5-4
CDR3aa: CASSLSGTRGEQYF
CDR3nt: TGTGCCAGCAGCTTGTCCGGGACTAGGGGCGAGCAGTACTTC

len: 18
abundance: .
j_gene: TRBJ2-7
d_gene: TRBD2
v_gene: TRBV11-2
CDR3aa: CASSLARAGGRSSYEQYF
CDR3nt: TGTGCCAGCAGCTTAGCCCGGGCGGGGGGGCGAAGCTCCTACGAGCAGTACTTC

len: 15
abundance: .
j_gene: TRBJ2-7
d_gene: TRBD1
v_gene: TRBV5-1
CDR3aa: CASSSGTGGLYEQYF
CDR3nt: TGCGCCAGCAGCTCCGGGACAGGGGGACTCTACGAGCAGTACTTC

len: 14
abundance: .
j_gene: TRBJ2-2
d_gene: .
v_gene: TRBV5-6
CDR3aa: CASSLVSNTGELFF
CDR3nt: TGTGCCAGCAGCTTGGTGTCTAACACCGGGGAGCTGTTTTTT

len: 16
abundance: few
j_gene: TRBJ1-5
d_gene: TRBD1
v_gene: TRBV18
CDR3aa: CASSPRGTGNNQPQHF
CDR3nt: TGTGCCAGCTCACCACGCGGGACAGGGAACAATCAGCCCCAGCATTTT

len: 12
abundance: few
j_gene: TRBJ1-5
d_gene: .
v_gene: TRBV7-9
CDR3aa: CASASLIQPQHF
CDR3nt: TGTGCCAGCGCGAGCCTCATTCAGCCCCAGCATTTT

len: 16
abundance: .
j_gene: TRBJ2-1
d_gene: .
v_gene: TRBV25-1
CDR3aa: CASSDPTSPPDNEQFF
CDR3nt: TGTGCCAGCAGTGATCCGACTAGTCCTCCCGACAATGAGCAGTTCTTC

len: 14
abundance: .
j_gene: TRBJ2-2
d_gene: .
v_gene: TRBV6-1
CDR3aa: CASLLFANTGELFF
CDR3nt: TGTGCCAGCCTACTTTTCGCGAACACCGGGGAGCTGTTTTTT

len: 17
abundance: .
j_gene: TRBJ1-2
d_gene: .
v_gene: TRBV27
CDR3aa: CASSTWTHSNTNYGYTF
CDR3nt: TGTGCCAGCAGTACATGGACACATTCTAACACTAACTATGGCTACACCTTC

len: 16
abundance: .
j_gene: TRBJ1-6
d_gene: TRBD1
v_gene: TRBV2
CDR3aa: CASRSDRENYNSPLHF
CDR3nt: TGTGCCAGCAGATCGGACAGGGAAAACTATAATTCACCCCTCCACTTT

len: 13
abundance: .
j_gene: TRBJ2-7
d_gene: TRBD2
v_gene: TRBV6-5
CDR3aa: CASSYRLALEQYF
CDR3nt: TGTGCCAGCAGTTACAGACTAGCGCTGGAGCAGTACTTC

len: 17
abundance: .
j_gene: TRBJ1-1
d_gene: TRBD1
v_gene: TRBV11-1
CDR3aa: CASSLRPAGGVGTEAFF
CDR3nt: TGTGCCAGCAGCTTAAGGCCGGCAGGGGGAGTCGGCACTGAAGCTTTCTTT

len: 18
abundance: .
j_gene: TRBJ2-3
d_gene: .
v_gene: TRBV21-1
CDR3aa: CASSKVEDRGPHTDTQYF
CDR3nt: TGTGCCAGCAGCAAAGTCGAGGACAGAGGGCCCCACACAGATACGCAGTATTTT

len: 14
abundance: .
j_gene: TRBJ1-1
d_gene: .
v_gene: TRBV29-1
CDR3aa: CSVHSTGVEAEAFF
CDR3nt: TGCAGCGTTCACTCGACAGGCGTGGAGGCTGAAGCTTTCTTT

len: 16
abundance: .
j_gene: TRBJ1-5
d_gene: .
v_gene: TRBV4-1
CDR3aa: CASSPLTGHPNQPQHF
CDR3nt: TGCGCCAGCAGCCCCTTGACAGGTCACCCCAATCAGCCCCAGCATTTT

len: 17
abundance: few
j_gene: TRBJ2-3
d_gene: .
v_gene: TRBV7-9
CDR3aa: CASSPPLPGGTPDTQYF
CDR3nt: TGTGCCAGCAGCCCGCCTCTCCCGGGGGGCACCCCAGATACGCAGTATTTT

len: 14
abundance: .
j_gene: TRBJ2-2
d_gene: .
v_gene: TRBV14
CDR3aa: CASSQDWTTGELFF
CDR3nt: TGTGCCAGCAGCCAAGATTGGACTACCGGGGAGCTGTTTTTT

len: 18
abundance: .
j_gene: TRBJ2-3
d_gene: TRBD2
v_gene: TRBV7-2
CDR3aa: CASMKLGVSGGRRDTQYF
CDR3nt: TGTGCCAGCATGAAGCTGGGGGTTAGCGGGGGAAGGAGAGATACGCAGTATTTT

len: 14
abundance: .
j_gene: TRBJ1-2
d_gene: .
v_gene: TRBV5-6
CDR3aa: CASSPGGAGYGYTF
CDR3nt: TGTGCCAGCAGCCCCGGGGGGGCAGGCTATGGCTACACCTTC

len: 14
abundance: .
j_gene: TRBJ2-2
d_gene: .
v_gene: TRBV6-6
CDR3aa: CASSTTPNTGELFF
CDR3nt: TGTGCCAGCAGTACCACACCGAACACCGGGGAGCTGTTTTTT

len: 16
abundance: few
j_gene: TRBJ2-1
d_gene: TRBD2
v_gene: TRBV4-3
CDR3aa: CASSQIPSGGSYEQFF
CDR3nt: TGCGCCAGCAGCCAAATCCCTAGCGGGGGGTCCTATGAGCAGTTCTTC

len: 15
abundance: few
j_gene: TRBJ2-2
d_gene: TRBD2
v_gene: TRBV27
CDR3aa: CASSDQGGATGELFF
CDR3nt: TGTGCCAGCAGTGATCAGGGAGGGGCGACCGGGGAGCTGTTTTTT

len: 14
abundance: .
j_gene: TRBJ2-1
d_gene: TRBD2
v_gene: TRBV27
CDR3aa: CASSVAGGYNEQFF
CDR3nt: TGTGCCAGCAGTGTCGCGGGAGGGTACAATGAGCAGTTCTTC

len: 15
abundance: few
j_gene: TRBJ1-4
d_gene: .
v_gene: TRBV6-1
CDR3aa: CASCYMATTNEKLFF
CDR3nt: TGTGCCAGTTGTTACATGGCAACAACTAATGAAAAACTGTTTTTT

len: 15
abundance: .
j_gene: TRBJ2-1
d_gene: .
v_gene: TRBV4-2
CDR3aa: CASSQAGPSYNEQFF
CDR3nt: TGTGCCAGCAGCCAGGCGGGACCTTCCTACAATGAGCAGTTCTTC